This T cell receptor beta chain was sequenced in a study of blood T cell repertoires in COVID-19. Turning to the study itself: Samples representing acute and convalescent COVID-19 were sourced from the United States, Italy and Spain. In each case, the material was cDNA or gDNA derived from T cells, B-cell-depleted T cells, or PBMCs.

The CDR3 has 15 residues. With 1 base removed from V and 5 bases from J, the gap between germline ends came to 14 bases. Germline V gene sequence: CDR1 SEHNR, CDR2 FQNEAQ (reference sequence). As handled by the study authors: For nucleated cells, counts were estimated from reference gene primer amplification. Generated by immunoSEQ multiplex PCR, the TCRdb table keeps only in-frame clones and is missing some. V and J calls plus clone size are reproduced from that table; the DNA served to infer D and trimming. The sample contains 250,000 or so clones, roughly 85% of which appear only once. Sequencing was carried out using peripheral blood. The chain recombines TRBV7-9 with TRBJ1-1; D is possibly TRBD1 (5 bases). The TCR was taken from a man aged 18 to 29 with active or convalescent COVID-19. In DNA form, the CDR3 reads TGTGCCAGCAGCTTAGAGGCAGGGTTGGAGACTGAAGCTTTCTTT. Encoded protein: CASSLEAGLETEAFF.